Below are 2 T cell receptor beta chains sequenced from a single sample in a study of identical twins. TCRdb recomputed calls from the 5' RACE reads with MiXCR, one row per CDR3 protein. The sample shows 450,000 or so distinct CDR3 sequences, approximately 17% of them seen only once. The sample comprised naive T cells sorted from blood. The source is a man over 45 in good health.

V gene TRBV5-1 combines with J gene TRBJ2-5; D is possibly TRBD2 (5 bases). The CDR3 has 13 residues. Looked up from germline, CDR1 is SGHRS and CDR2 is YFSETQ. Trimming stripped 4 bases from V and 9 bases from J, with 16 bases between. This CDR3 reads CASSPDAGGAQYF. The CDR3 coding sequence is TGCGCCAGCAGCCCGGATGCCGGAGGAGCCCAGTACTTC.

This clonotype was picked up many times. CDR3 amino acids: CAWSVLGEATEAFF. The CDR3, as DNA: TGTGCCTGGAGTGTACTCGGAGAAGCAACTGAAGCTTTCTTT. The rearrangement joins TRBV30 to TRBJ1-1; D unclear. The CDR3 contains 14 residues. Germline loops: CDR1 GTSNPN, CDR2 SVGIG (reference sequence). Deletions cut 0 bases from V and 5 bases from J, with 13 bases between.